The clone carrying this T cell receptor beta chain was observed many times. This record belongs to a study of neurological immune-mediated disorders. CDR1 and CDR2 from the germline V gene are SGHRS and YFSETQ. CDR3 size: 16 residues. V shed 4 bases and J shed 0 bases, with 16 bases lying between them. The time point denotes: longitudinal time-point 3. The unsorted libraries were prepared from 2 million PBMCs (stored at -80 C). With 10-nucleotide random UMIs included, cDNA was synthesized by 5'RACE. From 15-18 subjects, every sequencing run obtained over 200 million TCR-beta sequences. Via MiXCR, TCRdb re-called the 5' RACE reads, giving one row per CDR3 protein. Altogether approximately 58,000 distinct CDR3 sequences are present, approximately 8.4% being singletons, with the ten largest covering 1.9%.

The specimen sequenced was PBMCs. This chain connects TRBV5-1 to TRBJ1-1, with D perhaps TRBD1 (5 bases). The receptor was isolated from a woman aged 40-49 years in good health. As DNA, the CDR3 is TGCGCCAGCAGCCTCCGGTTTGCGGACATGAACACTGAAGCTTTCTTT. The encoded protein is CASSLRFADMNTEAFF.